The clone carrying this T cell receptor beta chain has a handful of counts. What it recognizes is unknown. Reliance was placed on clinical symptoms, serum thyroxine, TRAb, thyroid ultrasound and orbital computed tomography for diagnosis. These data are taken from a study of Graves' ophthalmopathy and Graves' hyperthyroidism. Amplification of the TCR beta CDR3 regions used RNA transcripts (as template). An opening RT-PCR round employed HTBI primers and preceded a second-round multiplex PCR. Via MiXCR, TCRdb re-called the multiplex PCR reads, giving one row per CDR3 protein. The sample yields about 1.2 million distinct CDR3 sequences, 35% to 40% seen once. CDR3 length equals 15 residues. V was clipped by 1 base and J by 7 bases; unmatched bases: 10. Germline assignment: CDR1 DFQATT and CDR2 SNEGSKA (reference sequence). Study-level points and caveats: Discriminating ophthalmopathy from stable hyperthyroidism, a 13-signature model attained a sensitivity of about 88% and a specificity of 81.08%. Among thyroid clonotypes expanded above 0.001 frequency, most also appeared in blood.

This chain connects TRBV20-1 to TRBJ2-5; TRBD2 agrees at 9 bases. This clonotype was obtained from an adult man with Graves' hyperthyroidism. Input material: peripheral blood or thyroid tissue (not recorded which). CDR3 protein: CSARGGLAGIGTQYF. Here the CDR3 DNA reads TGCAGTGCTAGAGGTGGGCTAGCGGGGATTGGGACCCAGTACTTC.